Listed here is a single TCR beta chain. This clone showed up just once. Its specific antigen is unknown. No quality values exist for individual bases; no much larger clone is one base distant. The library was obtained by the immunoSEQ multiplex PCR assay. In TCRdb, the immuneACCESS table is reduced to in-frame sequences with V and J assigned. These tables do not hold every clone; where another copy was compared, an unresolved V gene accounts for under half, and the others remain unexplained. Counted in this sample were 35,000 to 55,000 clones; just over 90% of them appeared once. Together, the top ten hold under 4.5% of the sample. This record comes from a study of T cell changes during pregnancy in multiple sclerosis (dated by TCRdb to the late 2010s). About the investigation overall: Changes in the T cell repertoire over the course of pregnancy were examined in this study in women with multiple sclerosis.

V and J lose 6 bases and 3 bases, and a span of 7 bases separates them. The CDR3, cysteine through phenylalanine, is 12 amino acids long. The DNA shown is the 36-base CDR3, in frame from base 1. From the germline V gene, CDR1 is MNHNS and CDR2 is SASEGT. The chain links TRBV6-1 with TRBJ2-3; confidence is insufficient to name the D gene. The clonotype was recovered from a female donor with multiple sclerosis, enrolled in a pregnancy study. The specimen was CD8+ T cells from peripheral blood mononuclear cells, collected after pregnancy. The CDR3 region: CASSEITDTQYF. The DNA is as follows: TGTGCCAGCAGCGAGATAACAGATACGCAGTATTTT.